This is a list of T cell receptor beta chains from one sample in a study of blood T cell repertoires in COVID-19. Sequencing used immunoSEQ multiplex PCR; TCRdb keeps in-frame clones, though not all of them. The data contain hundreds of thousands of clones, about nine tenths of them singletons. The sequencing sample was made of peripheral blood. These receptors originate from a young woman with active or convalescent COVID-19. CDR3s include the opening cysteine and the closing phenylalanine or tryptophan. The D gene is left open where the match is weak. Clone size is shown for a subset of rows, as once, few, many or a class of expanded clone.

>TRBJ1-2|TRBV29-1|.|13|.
CSVDFGGLYGYTF
TGCAGCGTTGACTTCGGGGGGCTCTATGGCTACACCTTC
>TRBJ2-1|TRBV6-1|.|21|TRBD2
CASSEELFWTSGREHYNEQFF
TGTGCCAGCAGTGAAGAGTTATTTTGGACTAGCGGGAGGGAACACTACAATGAGCAGTTCTTC
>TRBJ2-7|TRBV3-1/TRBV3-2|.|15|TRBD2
CASSQGISGSYEQYF
TGTGCCAGCAGCCAAGGCATCAGCGGGAGCTACGAGCAGTACTTC
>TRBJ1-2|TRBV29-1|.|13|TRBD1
CSTSGTGVEGYTF
TGCAGCACGTCCGGGACAGGGGTTGAGGGCTACACCTTC
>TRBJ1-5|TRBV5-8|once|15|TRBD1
CASSSGQGYNQPQHF
TGTGCCAGCAGCTCGGGACAGGGCTACAATCAGCCCCAGCATTTT
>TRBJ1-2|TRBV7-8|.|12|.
CASSPGDGGPTF
TGTGCCAGCAGCCCCGGTGACGGGGGACCCACCTTC
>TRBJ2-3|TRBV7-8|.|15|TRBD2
CASSPMRGVTDTQYF
TGTGCCAGCAGCCCCATGCGGGGGGTCACAGATACGCAGTATTTT
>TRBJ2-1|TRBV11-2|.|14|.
CASSLAGVSGEQFF
TGTGCCAGCAGCTTAGCAGGTGTTAGCGGTGAGCAGTTCTTC
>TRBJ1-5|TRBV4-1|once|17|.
CASSQDRYAPSNQPQHF
TGCGCCAGCAGCCAAGATCGGTACGCTCCCAGCAATCAGCCCCAGCATTTT
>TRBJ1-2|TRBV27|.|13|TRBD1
CASSLSWTGGYTF
TGTGCCAGCAGTTTATCGTGGACAGGTGGCTACACCTTC
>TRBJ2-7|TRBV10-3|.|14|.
CAISTGWGSYEQYF
TGTGCCATCAGTACAGGGTGGGGCTCCTACGAGCAGTACTTC
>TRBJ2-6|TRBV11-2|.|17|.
CASSPRRRSSGANVLTF
TGTGCCAGCAGCCCACGTCGGCGGAGCTCTGGGGCCAACGTCCTGACTTTC
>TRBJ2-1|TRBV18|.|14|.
CASSPPSGGGEQFF
TGTGCCAGCTCACCACCGAGTGGGGGGGGCGAGCAGTTCTTC
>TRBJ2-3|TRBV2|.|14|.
CASSEVLEGDTQYF
TGTGCCAGCAGTGAGGTGCTGGAGGGAGATACGCAGTATTTT
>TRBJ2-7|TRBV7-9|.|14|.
CASSPRGNYYEQYF
TGTGCCAGCAGCCCACGAGGGAATTACTACGAGCAGTACTTC
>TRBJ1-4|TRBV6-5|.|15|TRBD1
CAYNYGRDREEKLFF
TGTGCCTACAACTACGGACGGGACAGAGAAGAAAAACTGTTTTTT
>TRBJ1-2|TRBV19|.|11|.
CARGTYYGYTF
TGTGCCAGGGGGACTTACTATGGCTACACCTTC
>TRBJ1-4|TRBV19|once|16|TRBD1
CASSSASGQLNEKLFF
TGTGCCAGTAGTAGTGCCTCGGGACAGCTTAATGAAAAACTGTTTTTT
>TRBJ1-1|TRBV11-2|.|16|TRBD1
CASRRPGQGALAQAFF
TGTGCCAGCAGAAGACCGGGACAGGGGGCTCTAGCACAAGCTTTCTTT
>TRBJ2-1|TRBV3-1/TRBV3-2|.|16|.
CASSHVTGKSYNEQFF
TGTGCCAGCAGCCATGTCACGGGAAAATCCTACAATGAGCAGTTCTTC
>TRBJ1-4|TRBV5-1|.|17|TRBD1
CASSRTPRDRASEKLFF
TGCGCCAGCAGCCGAACCCCCCGAGACAGGGCGAGTGAAAAACTGTTTTTT
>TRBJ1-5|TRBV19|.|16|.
CASNGWGRPGNQPQHF
TGTGCCAGTAACGGGTGGGGTCGCCCGGGGAATCAGCCCCAGCATTTT
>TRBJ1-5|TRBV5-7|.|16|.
CASSLSIEGTDQPQHF
TGTGCCAGCAGCTTGTCTATCGAGGGAACCGATCAGCCCCAGCATTTT
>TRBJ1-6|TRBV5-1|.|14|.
CASSFSTQDSPLHF
TGCGCCAGCAGCTTCTCTACACAGGATTCACCCCTCCACTTT
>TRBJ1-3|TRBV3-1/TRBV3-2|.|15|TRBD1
CASSQPGQDGNTIYF
TGTGCCAGCAGCCAACCCGGACAGGATGGAAACACCATATATTTT
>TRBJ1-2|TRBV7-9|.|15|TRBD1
CASSWQGAEFGGYTF
TGTGCCAGCAGCTGGCAGGGGGCCGAGTTCGGAGGCTACACCTTC
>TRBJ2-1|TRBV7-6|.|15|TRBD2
CASSFFSSGMGEQFF
TGTGCCAGCAGCTTTTTTTCTAGCGGGATGGGAGAGCAGTTCTTC
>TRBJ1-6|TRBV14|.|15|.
CASSPGGGFNSPLHF
TGTGCCAGCAGCCCAGGCGGGGGTTTTAATTCACCCCTCCACTTT
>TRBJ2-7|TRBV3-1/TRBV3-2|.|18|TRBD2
CASSQDLGTSGYPYEQYF
TGTGCCAGCAGCCAAGATCTTGGGACTAGCGGCTATCCCTACGAGCAGTACTTC
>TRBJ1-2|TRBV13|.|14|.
CASSGYVRSYGYTF
TGTGCCAGCAGCGGGTATGTACGGAGCTATGGCTACACCTTC
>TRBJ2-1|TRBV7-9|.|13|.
CASSTGQVNEQFF
TGTGCCAGCAGCACGGGACAAGTCAATGAGCAGTTCTTC
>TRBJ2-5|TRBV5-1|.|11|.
CASSIEETQYF
TGCGCCAGCAGCATAGAAGAGACCCAGTACTTC